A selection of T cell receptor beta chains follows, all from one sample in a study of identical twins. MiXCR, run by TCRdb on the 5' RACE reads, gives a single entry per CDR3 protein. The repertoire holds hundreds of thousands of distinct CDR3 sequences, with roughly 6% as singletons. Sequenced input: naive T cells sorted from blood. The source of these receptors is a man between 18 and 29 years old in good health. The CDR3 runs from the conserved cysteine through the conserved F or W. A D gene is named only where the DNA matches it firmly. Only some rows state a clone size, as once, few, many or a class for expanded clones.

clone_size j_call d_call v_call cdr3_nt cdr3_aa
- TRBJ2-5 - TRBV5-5 TGTGCCAGCAGCTTGGGGCCAGGCTCAGGGGACCAGTACTTC CASSLGPGSGDQYF
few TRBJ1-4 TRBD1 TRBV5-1 TGCGCCAGCAGCTTGGCCATATCAAGGGGGCGGACTGAAAAACTGTTTTTT CASSLAISRGRTEKLFF
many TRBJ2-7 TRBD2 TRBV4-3 TGCGCCAGCAGCCAAACTTGGGAAGGACTAGCGGGGACCTACGAGCAGTACTTC CASSQTWEGLAGTYEQYF
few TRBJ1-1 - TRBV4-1 TGCGCCAGCAGCCAAGATCCCAGGAGCACTGAAGCTTTCTTT CASSQDPRSTEAFF
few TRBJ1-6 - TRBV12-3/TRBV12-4 TGTGCCAGCAGTTTAGCCGGGGATTATAATTCACCCCTCCACTTT CASSLAGDYNSPLHF
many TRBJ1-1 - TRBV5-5 TGTGCCAGCAGCTTCCTGTTGAACACTGAAGCTTTCTTT CASSFLLNTEAFF
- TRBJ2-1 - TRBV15 TGTGCCACCAGCAGAGGGACCGGGACCAATGAGCAGTTCTTC CATSRGTGTNEQFF
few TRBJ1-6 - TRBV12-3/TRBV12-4 TGTGCCAGCAGTTCGCCCCGCGGGAATTCACCCCTCCACTTT CASSSPRGNSPLHF
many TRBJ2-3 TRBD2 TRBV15 TGTGCCACCAGCAACGAGGGGCTAGCGGGCCGTACAGATACGCAGTATTTT CATSNEGLAGRTDTQYF
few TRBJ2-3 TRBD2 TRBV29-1 TGCAGCGTTCTTCCGGGACTAGGTCTCGATACGCAGTATTTT CSVLPGLGLDTQYF
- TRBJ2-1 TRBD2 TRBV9 TGTGCCAGCAGCGTAGGGGCGGGAGGAACGGGCAATGAGCAGTTCTTC CASSVGAGGTGNEQFF
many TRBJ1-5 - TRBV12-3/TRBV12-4 TGTGCCAGCGAAGGCTCGCGGGGTCAGCCCCAGCATTTT CASEGSRGQPQHF
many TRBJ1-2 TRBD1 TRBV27 TGTGCCAGCCTGGGACAGGATAACTATGGCTACACCTTC CASLGQDNYGYTF
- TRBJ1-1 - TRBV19 TGTGCCAGTAGTATACGGCAGCAGGACACTGAAGCTTTCTTT CASSIRQQDTEAFF
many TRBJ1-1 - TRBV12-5 TGTGCTAGTGGTTCCGACCAAGAATTATCGAACACTGAAGCTTTCTTT CASGSDQELSNTEAFF
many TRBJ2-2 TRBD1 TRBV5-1 TGCGCCAGTCTGTTAATCTCACAGGGGCCTGCGAACACCGGGGAGCTGTTTTTT CASLLISQGPANTGELFF
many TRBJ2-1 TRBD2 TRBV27 TGTGCCAGCAGTTTAAGTACTAGCGGGAACAATGAGCAGTTCTTC CASSLSTSGNNEQFF
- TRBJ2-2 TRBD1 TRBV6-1 TGTGCCAGCAGGGGACAGGAAATCACCGGGGAGCTGTTTTTT CASRGQEITGELFF
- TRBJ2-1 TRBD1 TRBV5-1 TGCGCCAGCAGCTTGGGGGGCTGGACAGGGTCGTATGAGCAGTTCTTC CASSLGGWTGSYEQFF
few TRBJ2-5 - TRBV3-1 TGTGCCAGCAGCCACTCCCGGACGGCGCAAGAGACCCAGTACTTC CASSHSRTAQETQYF
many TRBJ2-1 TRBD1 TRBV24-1 TGTGCCACCAGTGATTTCGGACAGGGGTCCTACAATGAGCAGTTCTTC CATSDFGQGSYNEQFF
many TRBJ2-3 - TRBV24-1 TGTGCCACCAAGGAACCTAGCGCAGATACGCAGTATTTT CATKEPSADTQYF
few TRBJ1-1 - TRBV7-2 TGTGCCAGCAGCCTGGGCGGGACACCTGAAGCTTTCTTT CASSLGGTPEAFF
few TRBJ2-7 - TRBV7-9 TGTGCCATCCCAATTCCTCGTGGGGGTTTCTACGAGCAGTACTTC CAIPIPRGGFYEQYF
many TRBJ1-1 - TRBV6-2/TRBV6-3 TGTGCCAGCAGTTCCTACGGGGGGCGGACTGAAGCTTTCTTT CASSSYGGRTEAFF
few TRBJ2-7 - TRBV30 TGTGCCTGGAAGGCCGCGGGGGCGATGGCCGAGCAGTACTTC CAWKAAGAMAEQYF
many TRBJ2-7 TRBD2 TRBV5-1 TGCGCCAGCAGCAAAACTAGCGGGGCCTATTACGAGCAGTACTTC CASSKTSGAYYEQYF
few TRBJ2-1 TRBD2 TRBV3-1 TGTGCCAGCAGCCGCGTCGCGGGAGGGCTCGATGAGCAGTTCTTC CASSRVAGGLDEQFF
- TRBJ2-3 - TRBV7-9 TGTGCCAGCAGCCGGCAGGGGACCCGCACAGATACGCAGTATTTT CASSRQGTRTDTQYF
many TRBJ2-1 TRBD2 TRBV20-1 TGCAGTGCTAGAGCACTTCCGGGACTAGCGGGGATCGATGAGCAGTTCTTC CSARALPGLAGIDEQFF
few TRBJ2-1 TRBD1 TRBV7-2 TGTGCCAGCAGCAGCGGACAGGGGGGGCATGAGCAGTTCTTC CASSSGQGGHEQFF
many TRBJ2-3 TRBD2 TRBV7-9 TGTGCCAGCAGCTTAGACGGGACTAGCGGGAGAGATACGCAGTATTTT CASSLDGTSGRDTQYF
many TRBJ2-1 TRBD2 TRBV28 TGTGCCAGCAAGGGACTAGCGGCGAGCTCCTACAATGAGCAGTTCTTC CASKGLAASSYNEQFF
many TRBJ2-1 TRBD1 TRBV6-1 TGTGCCAGCAGCGGGACAGGGCTTGATGAGCAGTTCTTC CASSGTGLDEQFF
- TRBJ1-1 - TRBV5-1 TGCGCCAGCGGTGGGGGCGAAAACACTGAAGCTTTCTTT CASGGGENTEAFF
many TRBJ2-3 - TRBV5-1 TGCGCCAGCAGCTTACACAGGGTTCCAGATACGCAGTATTTT CASSLHRVPDTQYF
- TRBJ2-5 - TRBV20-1 TGCAGTGCTTCATGGGGTCTCCAAGAGACCCAGTACTTC CSASWGLQETQYF
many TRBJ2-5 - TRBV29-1 TGCAGCGTTCCGTTTCGGGCTAGCGTAGAGACCCAGTACTTC CSVPFRASVETQYF
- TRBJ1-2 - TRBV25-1 TGTGCCAGCAGTGAATGGGGGGGGTTAAGCGGCTACACCTTC CASSEWGGLSGYTF
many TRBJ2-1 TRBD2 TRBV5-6 TGTGCCAGCAGCTTGGATTTGGCTAGCGGGATGAGCTCCTACAATGAGCAGTTCTTC CASSLDLASGMSSYNEQFF
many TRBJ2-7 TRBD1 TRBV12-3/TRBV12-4 TGTGCCAGCAGTTCACAGGACAGGGGTTGGGAGCAGTACTTC CASSSQDRGWEQYF
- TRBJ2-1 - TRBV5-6 TGTGCCAGCAGAAGCAAGGACGGAGTCAATGAGCAGTTCTTC CASRSKDGVNEQFF
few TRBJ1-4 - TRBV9 TGTGCCAGCAGCGTAGCAACAACTAATGAAAAACTGTTTTTT CASSVATTNEKLFF
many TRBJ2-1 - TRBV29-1 TGCAGCGTCCCATGGTTGTCCGTGCAGTTCTTC CSVPWLSVQFF
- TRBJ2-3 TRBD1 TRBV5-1 TGCGCCAGCAGTTTTGGGGACAGGGATACAGATACGCAGTATTTT CASSFGDRDTDTQYF
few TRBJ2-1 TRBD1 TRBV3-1 TGTGCCAGCAGCCAAAACCGGGACAGTGCCTACAATGAGCAGTTCTTC CASSQNRDSAYNEQFF
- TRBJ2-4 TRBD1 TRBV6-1 TGTGCCAGCAGTCAAACCTCCGGGACAGGTGCAAACATTCAGTACTTC CASSQTSGTGANIQYF
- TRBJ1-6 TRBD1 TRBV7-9 TGTGCCAGCAGCCCCTGGACAGGGGGGGATTCACCCCTCCACTTT CASSPWTGGDSPLHF
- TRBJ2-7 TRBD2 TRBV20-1 TGCAGTGCTAGAGATCCCAGACTAGCGGGAGTCTACGAGCAGTACTTC CSARDPRLAGVYEQYF
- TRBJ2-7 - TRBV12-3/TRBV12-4 TGTGCCAGCGGGTCAGACTCCTACGAGCAGTACTTC CASGSDSYEQYF
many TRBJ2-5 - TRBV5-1 TGCGCCAGCAGCTTGAGTCAGGGGACCCAAGAGACCCAGTACTTC CASSLSQGTQETQYF
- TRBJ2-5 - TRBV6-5 TGTGCCAGCAGTTCATGGTCGACCGGGGAGACCCAGTACTTC CASSSWSTGETQYF
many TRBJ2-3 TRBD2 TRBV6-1 TGTGCCAGCAGCCATACCACTAGCGGGAGCACAGATACGCAGTATTTT CASSHTTSGSTDTQYF